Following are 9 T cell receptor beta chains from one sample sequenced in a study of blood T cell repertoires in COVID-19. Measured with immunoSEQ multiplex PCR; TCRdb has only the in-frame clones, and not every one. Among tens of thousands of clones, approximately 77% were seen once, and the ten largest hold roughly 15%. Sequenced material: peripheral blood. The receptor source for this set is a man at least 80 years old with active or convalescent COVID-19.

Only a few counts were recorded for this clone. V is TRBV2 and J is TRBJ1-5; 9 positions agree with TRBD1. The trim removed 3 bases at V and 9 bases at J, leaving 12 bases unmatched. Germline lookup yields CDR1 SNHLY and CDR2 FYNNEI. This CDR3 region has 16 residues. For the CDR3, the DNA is TGTGCCAGCAGTGATACGGGAGGGACAGGGAGGAGGCCCCAGCATTTT. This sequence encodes CASSDTGGTGRRPQHF.

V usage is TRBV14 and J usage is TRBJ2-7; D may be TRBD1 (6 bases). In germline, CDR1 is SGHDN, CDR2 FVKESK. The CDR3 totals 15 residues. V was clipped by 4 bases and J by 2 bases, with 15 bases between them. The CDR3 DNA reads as TGTGCCAGCAGCCCAATAGGGGGTCCCGCCTACGAGCAGTACTTC. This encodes CASSPIGGPAYEQYF.

CDR3 region: CATSRQGTLAEAFF. CDR3 coding DNA: TGTGCCACCAGCAGACAGGGAACCTTGGCTGAAGCTTTCTTT. The chain has TRBV15 and TRBJ1-1, with D perhaps matching TRBD1 (5 bases). V lost 2 bases, J lost 6 bases, and 13 bases lay in between. CDR3 length equals 14 residues. Germline CDR1 reads LNHNV; CDR2 reads YYDKDF (reference sequence).

CDR3 residues: CASSLGGQGLEGYTF. The CDR3 DNA sequence: TGTGCCAGCAGCTTAGGGGGACAGGGTTTAGAGGGCTACACCTTC. The rearrangement links TRBV7-2 to TRBJ1-2, with TRBD1 identical over 9 bases. CDR1 and CDR2 (germline): SGHTA, FQGNSA. The CDR3 is 15 amino acids. Germline trimming cut 1 base from V and 8 bases from J; bases unmatched to any gene: 8.

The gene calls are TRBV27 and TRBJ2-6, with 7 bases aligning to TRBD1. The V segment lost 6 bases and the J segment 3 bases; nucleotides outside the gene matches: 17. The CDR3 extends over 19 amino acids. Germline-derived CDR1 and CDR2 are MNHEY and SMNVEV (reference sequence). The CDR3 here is CASSQGTVGRPSGANVLTF. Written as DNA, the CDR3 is TGTGCCAGCAGCCAAGGGACAGTCGGTCGGCCGAGTGGGGCCAACGTCCTGACTTTC.

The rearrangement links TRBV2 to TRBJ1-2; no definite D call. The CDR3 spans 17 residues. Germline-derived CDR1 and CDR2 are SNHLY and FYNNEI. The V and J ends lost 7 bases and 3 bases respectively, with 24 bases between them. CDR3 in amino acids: CASTLKPRTRADYGYTF. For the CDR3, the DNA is TGTGCCAGCACCCTGAAACCCCGGACTAGGGCGGACTATGGCTACACCTTC.

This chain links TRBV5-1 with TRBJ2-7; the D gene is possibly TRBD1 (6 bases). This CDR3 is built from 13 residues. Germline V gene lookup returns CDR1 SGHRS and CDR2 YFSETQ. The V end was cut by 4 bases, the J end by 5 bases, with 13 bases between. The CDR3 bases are TGCGCCAGCAGCCGTCAACAGGGTCACGAGCAGTACTTC. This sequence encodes CASSRQQGHEQYF.

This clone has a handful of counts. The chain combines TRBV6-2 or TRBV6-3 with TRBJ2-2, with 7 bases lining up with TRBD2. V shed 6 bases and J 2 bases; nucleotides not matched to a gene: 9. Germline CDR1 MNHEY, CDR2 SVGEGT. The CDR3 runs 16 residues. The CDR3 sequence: CASSRTSARNTGELFF. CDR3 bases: TGTGCCAGCAGCCGGACTAGTGCCCGTAACACCGGGGAGCTGTTTTTT.

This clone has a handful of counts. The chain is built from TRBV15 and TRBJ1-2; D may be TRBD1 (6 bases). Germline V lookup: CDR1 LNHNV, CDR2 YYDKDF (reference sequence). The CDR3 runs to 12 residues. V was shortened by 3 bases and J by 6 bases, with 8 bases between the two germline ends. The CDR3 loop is CATSRQGNGYTF. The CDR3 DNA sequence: TGTGCCACCAGCAGGCAGGGGAATGGCTACACCTTC.